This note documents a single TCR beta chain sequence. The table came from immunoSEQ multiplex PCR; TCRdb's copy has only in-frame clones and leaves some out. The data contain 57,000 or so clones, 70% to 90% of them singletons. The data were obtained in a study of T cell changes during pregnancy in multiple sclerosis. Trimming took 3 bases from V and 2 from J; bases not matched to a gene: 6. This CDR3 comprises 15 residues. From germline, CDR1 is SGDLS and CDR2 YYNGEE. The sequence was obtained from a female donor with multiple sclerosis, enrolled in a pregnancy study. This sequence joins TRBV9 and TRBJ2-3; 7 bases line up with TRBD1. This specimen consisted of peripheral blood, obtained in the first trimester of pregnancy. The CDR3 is CASSGRQGPTDTQYF. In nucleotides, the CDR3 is TGTGCCAGCAGCGGACGACAGGGACCCACAGATACGCAGTATTTT.